This T cell receptor beta chain was recorded in a study of PD-L1 blockade in urothelial cancer. Measured with immunoSEQ multiplex PCR; TCRdb has only the in-frame clones, and not every one. The table records under 80,000 clones, 75% to 85% of them present only once. V lost 0 bases, J lost 1 base, and 10 bases lay in between. Germline V gene lookup returns CDR1 SGHRS and CDR2 YFSETQ. The CDR3 sequence is 15 residues long. Time point of the sample: pretreatment peripheral blood. The sequence derives from a man aged 65 to 79 with urothelial cancer. The sample here was PBMCs, taken around atezolizumab (anti-PD-L1) treatment. The rearrangement uses TRBV5-1 and TRBJ1-1; D call uncertain. The CDR3 DNA reads as TGCGCCAGCAGCTTGGGAGAGGGCTCGAACACTGAAGCTTTCTTT. Translated, it gives CASSLGEGSNTEAFF.